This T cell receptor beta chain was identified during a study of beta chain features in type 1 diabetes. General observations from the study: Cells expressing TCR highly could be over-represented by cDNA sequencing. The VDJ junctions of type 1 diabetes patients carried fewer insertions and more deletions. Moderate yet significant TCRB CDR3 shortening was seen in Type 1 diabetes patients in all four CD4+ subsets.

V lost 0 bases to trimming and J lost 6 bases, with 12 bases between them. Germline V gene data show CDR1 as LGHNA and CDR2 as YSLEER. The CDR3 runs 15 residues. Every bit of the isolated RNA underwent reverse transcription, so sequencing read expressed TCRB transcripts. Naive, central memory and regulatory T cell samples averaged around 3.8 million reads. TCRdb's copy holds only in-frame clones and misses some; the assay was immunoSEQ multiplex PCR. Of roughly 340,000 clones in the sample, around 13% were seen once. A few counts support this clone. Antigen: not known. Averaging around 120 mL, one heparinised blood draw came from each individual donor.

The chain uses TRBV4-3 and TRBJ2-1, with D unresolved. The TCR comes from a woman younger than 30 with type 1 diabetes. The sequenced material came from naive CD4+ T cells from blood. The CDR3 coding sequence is TGCGCCAGCAGCCAAGATCCGCGGCGCCGCAATGAGCAGTTCTTC. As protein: CASSQDPRRRNEQFF.